The 7 T cell receptor beta chains in this list originate from one sample, sequenced in a study of T-cell memory formation after mild COVID-19. Using its own MiXCR run on the 5' RACE reads, TCRdb lists one record per CDR3 protein. This table has approximately 250,000 distinct CDR3 sequences, 16% appearing once. Sequencing used PBMCs or a T cell subset sorted from them (not recorded which). The receptors here all came from a young man who had mild COVID-19 (a few samples of this study predate the infection). Cell type and time point are not known.

This clonotype was seen a few times. The chain carries TRBV4-2 and TRBJ2-7, with D possibly TRBD2 on 6 matching bases. Deletions cut 0 bases from V and 3 bases from J, with 15 bases between. This CDR3 region has 16 residues. Germline CDR1 LGHNA, CDR2 YNFKEQ. CDR3 sequence (DNA): TGTGCCAGCAGCCAAGATGTTGGAAGCGGGTACTACGAGCAGTACTTC. Its protein product is CASSQDVGSGYYEQYF.

This chain connects TRBV7-9 to TRBJ1-1; no reliable D call. The V gene lost 7 bases and the J gene lost 4 bases, with 13 bases spanning the gap. The CDR3 sequence is 13 residues long. The V gene's germline CDR1 is SEHNR and CDR2 FQNEAQ (reference sequence). DNA of the CDR3: TGTGCCAGCACCTCGGGGAGAATCACTGAAGCTTTCTTT. Translation gives CASTSGRITEAFF. The whole variable domain, remainder taken from reference TRBV7-9 and TRBJ1-1, is DTGVSQNPRHKITKRGQNVTFRCDPISEHNRLYWYRQTLGQGPEFLTYFQNEAQLEKSRLLSDRFSAERPKGSFSTLEIQRTEQGDSAMYLCASTSGRITEAFFGQGTRLTVV.

CDR3 residues: CASSLSQNQPQHF. The CDR3 DNA reads as TGTGCCAGCAGTTTAAGTCAGAATCAGCCCCAGCATTTT. The genes are TRBV12-3 or TRBV12-4 and TRBJ1-5; D is ambiguous. Between the trimmed V and J ends, which lost 2 bases and 4 bases, there was a span of 6 bases. The CDR3 consists of 13 residues.

This chain connects TRBV5-1 to TRBJ2-1; TRBD1 agrees at 8 bases. Germline lookup yields CDR1 SGHRS and CDR2 YFSETQ. Trimming cost V 7 bases and J 0 bases; bases outside gene matches: 9. The CDR3 runs 16 residues. CDR3 sequence reads: CASAPGGADSYNEQFF. CDR3 nucleotide sequence: TGCGCCAGCGCTCCAGGGGGCGCCGACTCCTACAATGAGCAGTTCTTC.

The J gene is TRBJ2-2, the V gene TRBV28; 8 bases agree with TRBD1. CDR1 and CDR2 from the germline V gene are MDHEN and SYDVKM. CDR3 length: 18 residues. Trimming removed 4 bases from V and 0 bases from J; junction bases left unmatched: 10. CDR3 protein: CASSSTGVGPANTGELFF. The CDR3 DNA reads as TGTGCCAGCAGTTCGACAGGGGTTGGACCCGCGAACACCGGGGAGCTGTTTTTT.

The chain is built from TRBV5-6 and TRBJ2-5; 7 bases map to TRBD1. CDR1 is SGHDT and CDR2 is YYEEEE in the germline V gene. J lost 2 bases, V lost 3 bases, and 7 bases had no gene match. The CDR3 totals 15 residues. CDR3 nucleotides: TGTGCCAGCAGCTCCGGGACAGTTCTACAAGAGACCCAGTACTTC. Amino acids: CASSSGTVLQETQYF.

This clonotype has just a few counts. The chain uses TRBV12-3 or TRBV12-4 and TRBJ2-1; D is ambiguous. V was cut by 6 bases and J by 10 bases, with 16 bases left in between. The CDR3 is 13 residues long. The CDR3 nucleotides read TGTGCCAGCAGCCCCTACCGGCGAGGCGAGCAGTTCTTC. Translating it yields CASSPYRRGEQFF.